Listed below are T cell receptor beta chains from one sample, sequenced in a study of OX40 agonist ivuxolimab in advanced cancers. The method was immunoSEQ multiplex PCR; TCRdb's version includes in-frame clones alone and lacks a portion of them. The data hold approximately 99,000 clones, with roughly 95% observed a single time. The starting material was CD4+ or CD8+ T cells sorted from blood, obtained in a trial of the OX40 agonist ivuxolimab. The receptors come from an adult with an advanced solid tumor such as melanoma, head and neck, liver or kidney cancer. Both conserved end residues are part of each CDR3. Fields, in order: V gene, CDR3 length, clone size, J gene, CDR3 protein. Only part of the rows carry a size: once, few, many, or a class if the clone is expanded.

V: TRBV18
length: 14
size: NA
J: TRBJ2-7
CDR3: CASSPLGPNYEQYF

V: TRBV6-5
length: 14
size: NA
J: TRBJ2-3
CDR3: CASSYLARGDTQYF

V: TRBV7-9
length: 16
size: NA
J: TRBJ1-2
CDR3: CASSPRVASDLYGYTF

V: TRBV4-1
length: 15
size: once
J: TRBJ1-2
CDR3: CASSQDTTNNYGYTF

V: TRBV5-1
length: 13
size: NA
J: TRBJ2-7
CDR3: CASSSPSGNEQYF

V: TRBV5-1
length: 14
size: once
J: TRBJ1-1
CDR3: CASGESELNTEAFF

V: TRBV5-6
length: 17
size: NA
J: TRBJ2-3
CDR3: CASSLLGLAGDTDTQYF

V: TRBV4-2
length: 15
size: NA
J: TRBJ2-2
CDR3: CASSAGTTNTGELFF

V: TRBV2
length: 16
size: NA
J: TRBJ2-3
CDR3: CASSDSGPGDTDTQYF

V: TRBV2
length: 15
size: NA
J: TRBJ2-5
CDR3: CASRGLAGRQETQYF

V: TRBV5-1
length: 17
size: NA
J: TRBJ2-7
CDR3: CASSLEGGDRGSHEQYF

V: TRBV15
length: 13
size: NA
J: TRBJ1-1
CDR3: CATSQGRYTEAFF

V: TRBV2
length: 15
size: NA
J: TRBJ1-5
CDR3: CASSEAGQGYQPQHF

V: TRBV28
length: 16
size: NA
J: TRBJ2-3
CDR3: CASSVLPTGGLDTQYF

V: TRBV28
length: 14
size: NA
J: TRBJ2-3
CDR3: CASSTTRGIETQYF

V: TRBV11-2
length: 16
size: NA
J: TRBJ1-2
CDR3: CASSLDAAGGFDGYTF

V: TRBV27
length: 13
size: NA
J: TRBJ2-7
CDR3: CASSGLASYEQYF

V: TRBV5-1
length: 15
size: NA
J: TRBJ1-2
CDR3: CASSLAQNSNYGYTF

V: TRBV9
length: 15
size: NA
J: TRBJ2-3
CDR3: CASTSGRGGADTQYF

V: TRBV7-9
length: 11
size: NA
J: TRBJ2-1
CDR3: CASSLAPEPFF

V: TRBV27
length: 16
size: NA
J: TRBJ2-1
CDR3: CASSFIGTSGDNEQFF

V: TRBV15
length: 16
size: NA
J: TRBJ1-6
CDR3: CATSRGLESYNSPLHF

V: TRBV9
length: 16
size: NA
J: TRBJ2-6
CDR3: CASSVVTASGANVLTF

V: TRBV7-8
length: 16
size: NA
J: TRBJ2-5
CDR3: CASSSRRGLAEETQYF

V: TRBV5-6
length: 16
size: few
J: TRBJ2-7
CDR3: CASSLDGPSSHYEQYF

V: TRBV9
length: 15
size: NA
J: TRBJ2-3
CDR3: CASSVELNSGDTQYF

V: TRBV11-2
length: 17
size: NA
J: TRBJ2-3
CDR3: CASSYLTSGGSTDTQYF

V: TRBV19
length: 15
size: NA
J: NA
CDR3: CASSITPGGSYEQYF

V: TRBV11-2
length: 16
size: NA
J: TRBJ1-1
CDR3: CASSHRDLLPNTEAFF

V: TRBV7-9
length: 16
size: NA
J: TRBJ2-2
CDR3: CASSLVPQGTNGELFF

V: TRBV7-9
length: 14
size: NA
J: TRBJ2-5
CDR3: CASSLAGGRETQYF

V: TRBV6-1
length: 13
size: NA
J: TRBJ1-2
CDR3: CASSEWTISSYTF

V: TRBV7-9
length: 15
size: NA
J: TRBJ2-2
CDR3: CASSPRGGYAGELFF

V: TRBV10-1
length: 12
size: NA
J: TRBJ2-1
CDR3: CASSEHREEQFF

V: TRBV6-5
length: 15
size: NA
J: TRBJ2-7
CDR3: CASSYSGGLSLEQYF

V: TRBV11-2
length: 15
size: NA
J: TRBJ2-2
CDR3: CASTNFGHNTGELFF

V: TRBV14
length: 15
size: NA
J: TRBJ2-1
CDR3: CASTPTGTADHEQFF